The 27 T cell receptor beta chains below all came from one sample that was sequenced in a study of OX40 agonist ivuxolimab in advanced cancers. The library was obtained by the immunoSEQ multiplex PCR assay. TCRdb holds this immuneACCESS table with in-frame rearrangements only. Some clones are missing; in checked studies, unresolved V genes explain under half, and the rest has no known cause. Recorded for this sample are about 38,000 clones; about 89% of them occurred a single time. The ten largest clones add up to 25% to 35% of the sample. Sequencing was performed on CD4+ or CD8+ T cells sorted from blood, taken in a trial of the OX40 agonist ivuxolimab. The source of these receptors is an adult with an advanced solid tumor such as melanoma, head and neck, liver or kidney cancer.

This chain links TRBV7-9 with TRBJ2-1; D is unclear. CDR1 is SEHNR and CDR2 is FQNEAQ in the germline V gene (reference sequence). The V end was cut by 2 bases, the J end by 8 bases, with 10 bases between. The CDR3 covers 13 residues. CDR3 in amino acids: CASSLRSFDEQFF. The CDR3 nucleotides are TGTGCCAGCAGCTTAAGAAGTTTCGATGAGCAGTTCTTC.

This rearrangement joins TRBV9 to TRBJ2-2; D may correspond to TRBD1 or TRBD2 (5 bases each). This CDR3 region has 16 residues. V shed 0 bases and J shed 1 base, with 10 bases lying between them. The germline gives CDR1 SGDLS, CDR2 YYNGEE. The CDR3 spells CASSVESGGNTGELFF. As DNA, the CDR3 is TGTGCCAGCAGCGTAGAGTCTGGGGGGAACACCGGGGAGCTGTTTTTT. Full variable domain (remainder filled in from reference TRBV9 and TRBJ2-2): DSGVTQTPKHLITATGQRVTLRCSPRSGDLSVYWYQQSLDQGLQFLIQYYNGEERAKGNILERFSAQQFPDLHSELNLSSLELGDSALYFCASSVESGGNTGELFFGEGSRLTVL.

The chain employs TRBV6-1 and TRBJ2-7; 8 positions match TRBD1. V shed 5 bases, J shed 4 bases, and the junction held 1 base outside the gene matches. CDR1 and CDR2 from the germline V gene are MNHNS and SASEGT. This CDR3 is built from 12 residues. The CDR3 sequence is CASSRDRYEQYF. The CDR3 region has the DNA TGTGCCAGCAGTCGGGACAGGTACGAGCAGTACTTC.

The rearrangement links TRBV9 to TRBJ2-5, with 8 bases matching TRBD2. CDR3 length: 14 residues. Germline loops: CDR1 SGDLS, CDR2 YYNGEE. Unmatched junction bases numbered 6, after V lost 3 bases and J lost 5 bases. The CDR3 sequence is CASSGGLVYETQYF. In DNA form, the CDR3 reads TGTGCCAGCAGCGGGGGACTAGTATACGAGACCCAGTACTTC.

The CDR3, as DNA: TGTGCCAGCAGCCTCCCACCCAATGAGCAGTTCTTC. Protein product: CASSLPPNEQFF. The chain recombines TRBV7-3 with TRBJ2-1; D not resolved. Trimming took 5 bases from V and 6 from J, leaving 8 bases between them. Germline V CDR1 and CDR2: SGHTA, FQGTGA. This CDR3 comprises 12 residues.

The V call is TRBV7-6, the J call TRBJ2-7; TRBD2 matches at 10 bases. J gave up 3 bases and V 6 bases, and 2 bases lay outside the gene matches. This CDR3 spans 13 amino acids. CDR1 and CDR2 from the germline V gene are SGHVS and FNYEAQ. CDR3 in DNA: TGTGCCAGCAGTATAGCGGGAGGCTACGAGCAGTACTTC. It specifies CASSIAGGYEQYF.

The J gene is TRBJ1-6, the V gene TRBV5-1; 8 bases are shared with TRBD1. V shed 5 bases, J shed 6 bases, and the junction held 4 bases outside the gene matches. Germline assignment: CDR1 SGHRS and CDR2 YFSETQ. This CDR3 comprises 14 residues. Written as DNA, the CDR3 is TGCGCCAGCAGTCCGGACAGGGTTAATTCACCCCTCCACTTT. Protein sequence: CASSPDRVNSPLHF.

In this sample, this clone turned up once. The chain employs TRBV9 and TRBJ2-3; 14 nucleotides agree with TRBD2. The CDR3 consists of 16 residues. CDR1 is SGDLS, CDR2 YYNGEE, per germline. V was clipped by 4 bases and J by 4 bases; unmatched bases: 5. The CDR3 DNA reads TGTGCCAGCAGCATGACTAGCGGGAGGGTCCCAGATACGCAGTATTTT. Its translation: CASSMTSGRVPDTQYF. Drawing the rest from reference TRBV9 and TRBJ2-3, the complete variable domain is DSGVTQTPKHLITATGQRVTLRCSPRSGDLSVYWYQQSLDQGLQFLIQYYNGEERAKGNILERFSAQQFPDLHSELNLSSLELGDSALYFCASSMTSGRVPDTQYFGPGTRLTVL.

The V call is TRBV6-5, the J call TRBJ2-5; 7 positions agree with TRBD2. This CDR3 has 15 amino acids. CDR1 and CDR2 (germline): MNHEY, SVGAGI. The junction had 12 bases not matched to a gene; V was cut back by 6 bases and J by 5 bases. Written as DNA, the CDR3 is TGTGCCAGCAGAGCCGCGAGCGGGGACGGGGAGACCCAGTACTTC. This translates into CASRAASGDGETQYF.

This clone showed up just a few times. DNA of the CDR3: TGCAGCGTTGACTTGGCAGGGGGCCTGGGCTACACCTTC. Protein product: CSVDLAGGLGYTF. V gene TRBV29-1 combines with J gene TRBJ1-2, with 8 positions matching TRBD1. This CDR3 is built from 13 residues. Germline CDR1 and CDR2: SQVTM and ANQGSEA. Unmatched junction bases numbered 8, after V lost 3 bases and J lost 8 bases.

This clone showed up just once. This chain connects TRBV5-1 to TRBJ2-2; D remains ambiguous. This CDR3 comprises 13 residues. The V gene lost 1 base and the J gene lost 8 bases, with 9 bases spanning the gap. Germline V gene data show CDR1 as SGHRS and CDR2 as YFSETQ. CDR3: CASSLTPGGELFF. In nucleotides, the CDR3 is TGCGCCAGCAGCTTGACTCCCGGAGGGGAGCTGTTTTTT. Variable domain in full (rest from reference TRBV5-1 and TRBJ2-2): KAGVTQTPRYLIKTRGQQVTLSCSPISGHRSVSWYQQTPGQGLQFLFEYFSETQRNKGNFPGRFSGRQFSNSRSEMNVSTLELGDSALYLCASSLTPGGELFFGEGSRLTVL.

The genes are TRBV15 and TRBJ2-7; D unresolved. The length of the CDR3 is 14 residues. Germline V gene lookup returns CDR1 LNHNV and CDR2 YYDKDF (reference sequence). V was clipped by 1 base and J by 2 bases, with 9 bases between them. The CDR3: CATSRAVKPYEQYF. For the CDR3, the DNA is TGTGCCACCAGCAGAGCCGTTAAACCCTACGAGCAGTACTTC.

The J gene is TRBJ1-1, the V gene TRBV28, with D maybe TRBD1 (5 bases). This CDR3 has 14 residues. V lost 3 bases and J 1 base, leaving 9 bases between the germline ends. Looked up from germline, CDR1 is MDHEN and CDR2 is SYDVKM. The DNA for the CDR3 is TGTGCCAGCAGTTTGCCAACAGGGAACACTGAAGCTTTCTTT. Protein sequence: CASSLPTGNTEAFF.

The chain combines TRBV11-2 with TRBJ2-2; no definite D call. Trimming shortened V by 4 bases and J by 6 bases, and 12 bases separated the two germline ends. This CDR3 region has 14 residues. Germline V gene lookup returns CDR1 SGHAT and CDR2 FQNNGV. The DNA for the CDR3 is TGTGCCAGCAGCTCCGAGGCGTTTGCCGGGGAGCTGTTTTTT. Its translation is CASSSEAFAGELFF.

This clone occurred a few times. In DNA, the CDR3 is TGTGCCAGCAGCTTGACAGGGGTCGGCGAGCAGTACTTC. Translated: CASSLTGVGEQYF. V usage is TRBV5-5 and J usage is TRBJ2-7; 7 bases map to TRBD1. Trimming at V came to 1 base and at J to 6 bases, leaving 4 bases not matched to a gene. Germline assignment: CDR1 SGHKS and CDR2 YYEKEE (reference sequence). This CDR3 region has 13 residues.

The V gene is TRBV28, the J gene TRBJ1-5; D call uncertain. Germline V CDR1 and CDR2: MDHEN, SYDVKM. The CDR3 runs 14 residues. Between the trimmed V and J ends, which lost 5 bases and 6 bases, there was a span of 14 bases. CDR3 sequence: CASSQLPQAQPQHF. The CDR3 DNA sequence: TGTGCCAGCAGTCAACTCCCCCAGGCTCAGCCCCAGCATTTT.

This clone occurred a few times. The rearrangement joins TRBV28 to TRBJ1-2, with D possibly being TRBD1 (6 bases). Germline values: CDR1 MDHEN, CDR2 SYDVKM. With 6 bases removed from V and 5 bases from J, the gap between germline ends came to 13 bases. The CDR3 length is 13 residues. CDR3 nucleotide sequence: TGTGCCAGCAGCCTAGGACAGAATTATGGCTACACCTTC. This gives the protein CASSLGQNYGYTF.

This sequence joins TRBV2 and TRBJ2-7; D is unresolved. The CDR3 runs 11 residues. Germline V gene lookup returns CDR1 SNHLY and CDR2 FYNNEI. The V end was cut by 6 bases, the J end by 3 bases, with 6 bases between. The CDR3 region has the DNA TGTGCCAGCAGCTGGAGCTACGAGCAGTACTTC. Protein sequence: CASSWSYEQYF.

This chain joins TRBV30 and TRBJ1-5; TRBD1 agrees at 7 bases. CDR1 is GTSNPN, CDR2 SVGIG, per germline (reference sequence). V was pared by 2 bases and J by 1 base, with 5 bases of the junction left unmatched. CDR3 length: 15 residues. The CDR3 loop is CAWSTTGVSNQPQHF. For the CDR3, the DNA is TGTGCCTGGAGTACCACAGGGGTAAGCAATCAGCCCCAGCATTTT.

The V and J genes are TRBV10-3 and TRBJ1-2, with a weak D call TRBD1 (6 bases). Trimming left V 6 bases short and J 4 bases short, with 18 bases between. Germline V gives CDR1 ENHRY, CDR2 SYGVKD. This CDR3 region has 15 residues. The CDR3 nucleotides read TGTGCCATCAGGGCCGGGGGGCGTGGTGGCTATGGCTACACCTTC. Amino acid sequence: CAIRAGGRGGYGYTF.

This rearrangement joins TRBV7-3 to TRBJ2-1, with a weak D call TRBD2 (5 bases). The germline V gene has CDR1 SGHTA and CDR2 FQGTGA. This CDR3 has 13 residues. V was trimmed by 1 base and J by 9 bases, leaving 10 bases between them. CDR3 nucleotide sequence: TGTGCCAGCAGCTTAAACACGGCGGGTGAGCAGTTCTTC. Protein product: CASSLNTAGEQFF.

The V call is TRBV19, the J call TRBJ2-7; 12 bases agree with TRBD1. Germline trimming cut 1 base from V and 2 bases from J; bases unmatched to any gene: 3. Germline CDR1 is LNHDA and CDR2 is SQIVND (reference sequence). The length of the CDR3 is 16 residues. The CDR3: CASSIAGTGGTYEQYF. The CDR3, as DNA: TGTGCCAGTAGTATAGCGGGGACAGGGGGCACCTACGAGCAGTACTTC. Full variable domain (missing parts from reference TRBV19 and TRBJ2-7): DGGITQSPKYLFRKEGQNVTLSCEQNLNHDAMYWYRQDPGQGLRLIYYSQIVNDFQKGDIAEGYSVSREKKESFPLTVTSAQKNPTAFYLCASSIAGTGGTYEQYFGPGTRLTVT.

V is TRBV5-1 and J is TRBJ1-6; a possible D gene is TRBD1 (6 bases). This CDR3 region has 17 residues. V lost 4 bases and J 7 bases, leaving 21 bases between the germline ends. Germline V gene data show CDR1 as SGHRS and CDR2 as YFSETQ. In DNA, the CDR3 is TGCGCCAGCAGCAAGCAAGGACCAGGGGTAGCCAATTCACCCCTCCACTTT. Protein product: CASSKQGPGVANSPLHF.

V gene TRBV6-5 combines with J gene TRBJ2-5; TRBD1 agrees at 9 bases. The CDR3 runs to 13 residues. Germline loops: CDR1 MNHEY, CDR2 SVGAGI. V shed 5 bases, J shed 6 bases, and the junction held 4 bases outside the gene matches. CDR3: CASSTGGPKTQYF. CDR3 nucleotide sequence: TGTGCCAGCAGTACAGGGGGCCCAAAGACCCAGTACTTC.

The chain joins TRBV2 to TRBJ2-5; weak D call: TRBD2 (5 bases). CDR1 and CDR2 (germline): SNHLY, FYNNEI. The CDR3 has 14 amino acids. Trimming took 2 bases from V and 4 from J, leaving 11 bases between them. For the CDR3, the DNA is TGTGCCAGCAGTGAAACGGGGATCTCAGAGACCCAGTACTTC. It codes for CASSETGISETQYF.

This chain uses TRBV30 with TRBJ1-5, with a weak D call TRBD1 (5 bases). Trimming left V 5 bases short and J 6 bases short, with 14 bases between. This CDR3 has 13 amino acids. In germline, CDR1 is GTSNPN, CDR2 SVGIG (reference sequence). As DNA, the CDR3 is TGTGCCTGGTCGGGCGGGGACGGTCAGCCCCAGCATTTT. Its translation: CAWSGGDGQPQHF.

The chain has TRBV11-2 and TRBJ1-2; D ambiguous. CDR3 length: 13 residues. Trimming stripped 5 bases from V and 3 bases from J, with 10 bases between. CDR1 and CDR2 from the germline V gene are SGHAT and FQNNGV. CDR3 residues: CASSEGLHYGYTF. In nucleotides, the CDR3 is TGTGCCAGCAGCGAGGGCCTACACTATGGCTACACCTTC.